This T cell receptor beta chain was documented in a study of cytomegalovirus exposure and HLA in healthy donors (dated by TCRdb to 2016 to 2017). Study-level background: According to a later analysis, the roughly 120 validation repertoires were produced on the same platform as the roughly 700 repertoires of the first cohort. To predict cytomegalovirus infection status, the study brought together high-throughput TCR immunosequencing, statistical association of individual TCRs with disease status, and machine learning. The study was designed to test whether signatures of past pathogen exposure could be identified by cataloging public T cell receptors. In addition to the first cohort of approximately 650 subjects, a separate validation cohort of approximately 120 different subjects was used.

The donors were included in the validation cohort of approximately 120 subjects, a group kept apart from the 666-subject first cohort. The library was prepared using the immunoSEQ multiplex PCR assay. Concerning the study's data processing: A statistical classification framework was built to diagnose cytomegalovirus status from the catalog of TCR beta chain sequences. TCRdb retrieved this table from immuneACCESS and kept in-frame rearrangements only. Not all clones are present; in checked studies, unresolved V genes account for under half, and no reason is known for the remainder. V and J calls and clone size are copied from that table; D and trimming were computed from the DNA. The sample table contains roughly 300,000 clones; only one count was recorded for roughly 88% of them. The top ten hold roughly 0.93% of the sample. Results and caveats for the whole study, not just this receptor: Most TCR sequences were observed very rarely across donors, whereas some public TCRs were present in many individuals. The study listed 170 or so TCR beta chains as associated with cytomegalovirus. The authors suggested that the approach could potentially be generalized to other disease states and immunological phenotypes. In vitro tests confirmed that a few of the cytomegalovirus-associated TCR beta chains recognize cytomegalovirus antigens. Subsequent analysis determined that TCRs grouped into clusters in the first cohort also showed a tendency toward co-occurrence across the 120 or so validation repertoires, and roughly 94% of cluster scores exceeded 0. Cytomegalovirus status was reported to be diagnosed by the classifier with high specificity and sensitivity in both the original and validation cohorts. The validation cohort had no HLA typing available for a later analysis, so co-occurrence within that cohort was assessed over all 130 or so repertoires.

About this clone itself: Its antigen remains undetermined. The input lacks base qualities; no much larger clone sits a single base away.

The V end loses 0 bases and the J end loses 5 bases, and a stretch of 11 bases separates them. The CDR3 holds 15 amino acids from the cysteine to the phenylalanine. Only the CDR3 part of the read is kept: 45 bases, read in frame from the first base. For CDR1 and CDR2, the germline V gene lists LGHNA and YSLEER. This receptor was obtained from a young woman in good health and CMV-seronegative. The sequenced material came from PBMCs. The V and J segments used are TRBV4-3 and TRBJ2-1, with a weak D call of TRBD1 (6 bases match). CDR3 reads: CASSQDTGQNNEQFF. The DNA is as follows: TGCGCCAGCAGCCAAGATACGGGACAAAACAATGAGCAGTTCTTC.